These 25 T cell receptor beta chains came from one sample sequenced in a study of T cell responses to AZD1222 COVID-19 vaccine. The method was immunoSEQ multiplex PCR; TCRdb's version includes in-frame clones alone and lacks a portion of them. The sample includes approximately 130,000 clones, over 90% of them seen just once. The sample in question was peripheral blood, obtained on day 0 of AZD1222 vaccination. The source is an adult in good health.

CDR3 DNA sequence: TGTGCCAGCAGCTTACCCCCGGGACCGGGAAACACCATATATTTT. Protein: CASSLPPGPGNTIYF. This sequence joins TRBV7-8 and TRBJ1-3; tentatively, D is TRBD1 (5 bases). Looked up from germline, CDR1 is SGHVS and CDR2 is FQNEAQ. The CDR3 length is 15 residues. V lost 2 bases and J 4 bases, leaving 12 bases between the germline ends.

The chain couples TRBV5-1 to TRBJ2-2, with D possibly matching TRBD1 (6 bases). This CDR3 is built from 16 residues. Germline V gene lookup returns CDR1 SGHRS and CDR2 YFSETQ. Trimming pared 3 bases from V and 6 bases from J, leaving 18 bases between. The CDR3 coding sequence is TGCGCCAGCAGCTCAGGACAGTTCAGTGGGTCCGGGGAGCTGTTTTTT. Encoded protein: CASSSGQFSGSGELFF.

This sequence joins TRBV11-2 and TRBJ1-6; the D is unclear. V lost 3 bases to trimming and J lost 7 bases, with 7 bases between them. Looked up from germline, CDR1 is SGHAT and CDR2 is FQNNGV. This CDR3 has 13 residues. DNA of the CDR3: TGTGCCAGCAGCTTTTTGGAAAATTCACCCCTCCACTTT. Translation: CASSFLENSPLHF.

The rearrangement links TRBV19 to TRBJ1-1; unclear D gene. This CDR3 has 13 residues. Germline V gene data show CDR1 as LNHDA and CDR2 as SQIVND (reference sequence). V was trimmed by 4 bases and J by 1 base, leaving 7 bases between them. The CDR3 spells CASSRTENTEAFF. The CDR3 bases are TGTGCCAGTAGTAGAACAGAGAACACTGAAGCTTTCTTT.

V and J are TRBV5-1 and TRBJ1-1, with D maybe TRBD1 (5 bases). Germline lookup yields CDR1 SGHRS and CDR2 YFSETQ. This CDR3 contains 14 residues. The ends were cut back, 5 bases at V and 0 bases at J, with 11 bases in the middle. The CDR3 DNA reads as TGCGCCAGCAGTCTTTCAGGGATGAACACTGAAGCTTTCTTT. It yields the protein CASSLSGMNTEAFF.

A few counts support this clone. The chain links TRBV6-5 to TRBJ1-2; D not resolved. The CDR3 has 12 amino acids. The V gene's germline CDR1 is MNHEY and CDR2 SVGAGI. The V gene lost 4 bases and the J gene lost 7 bases, with 10 bases spanning the gap. The CDR3 DNA is TGTGCCAGCAGTTCCGGGCCGGGTGGCTACACCTTC. It translates to CASSSGPGGYTF.

The gene calls are TRBV3-1 (or the pseudogene TRBV3-2) and TRBJ1-4; no clear D. V was cut by 4 bases and J by 8 bases, with 17 bases left in between. The CDR3 runs to 15 residues. The germline V gene has CDR1 LGHDT and CDR2 YNNKEL (reference sequence). Here the CDR3 DNA reads TGTGCCAGCAGCCCAAGGCCCCTAGTGCGGGAAAAACTGTTTTTT. Its protein is CASSPRPLVREKLFF.

The chain uses TRBV6-5 and TRBJ1-2; 7 nucleotides agree with TRBD1. The CDR3 sequence is 15 residues long. Germline assignment: CDR1 MNHEY and CDR2 SVGAGI. With V trimmed by 6 bases and J by 1 base, 8 bases remained unmatched. In DNA form, the CDR3 reads TGTGCCAGCAGGGCCTCCGGGACAGATAACTATGGCTACACCTTC. This codes for CASRASGTDNYGYTF.

This sequence joins TRBV5-6 and TRBJ1-6; TRBD1 matches at 7 bases. Germline V CDR1 and CDR2: SGHDT, YYEEEE. There are 16 residues in the CDR3. The J segment lost 10 bases and the V segment lost 7 bases, leaving 17 bases of the junction unmatched. CDR3 in DNA: TGTGCCAGCCTCCAAGGAGGGGGACAGACTGGGTCACCCCTCCACTTT. It specifies CASLQGGGQTGSPLHF.

This chain connects TRBV19 to TRBJ2-7, with TRBD2 identical over 10 bases. This CDR3 contains 14 residues. Germline V gene lookup returns CDR1 LNHDA and CDR2 SQIVND (reference sequence). The V gene end was trimmed by 3 bases and the J gene end by 4 bases; junction bases not matched to a gene: 3. The CDR3 DNA sequence: TGTGCCAGTAGTATGGCTAGCGGGGGTTACGAGCAGTACTTC. It codes for CASSMASGGYEQYF.

CDR3 amino acids: CASTKDTALLHGYTF. DNA of the CDR3: TGTGCCAGCACGAAAGACACGGCCCTGCTGCATGGCTACACCTTC. J is TRBJ1-2 and V is TRBV6-6; D not resolved. The V gene's germline CDR1 is MNHNY and CDR2 SVGAGI (reference sequence). Trimming shortened V by 7 bases and J by 6 bases, and 21 bases separated the two germline ends. The CDR3 has 15 residues.

The chain carries TRBV6-6 and TRBJ2-1; 7 bases match TRBD1. The ends lost 6 bases at V and 1 base at J; junction bases unmatched: 3. Germline V gene data show CDR1 as MNHNY and CDR2 as SVGAGI (reference sequence). This CDR3 comprises 14 residues. The CDR3 loop reads CASSLTGSYNEQFF. CDR3 nucleotide sequence: TGTGCCAGCAGCCTGACAGGGTCCTACAATGAGCAGTTCTTC.

V and J are TRBV18 and TRBJ2-7; D tentatively fits TRBD1 or TRBD2 (6 bases each). Deletions cut 4 bases from V and 6 bases from J, with 16 bases between. The CDR3 totals 14 residues. Germline V CDR1 and CDR2: KGHSH, LQKENI. CDR3 bases: TGTGCCAGCTCACTCCCGGGGGCCGGGGGCGAGCAGTACTTC. This translates into CASSLPGAGGEQYF.

The chain combines TRBV4-1 with TRBJ2-6, with a possible D match to TRBD1 (5 bases). V lost 4 bases and J 0 bases, leaving 13 bases between the germline ends. The CDR3 contains 17 residues. Germline loops: CDR1 MGHRA, CDR2 YSYEKL. For the CDR3, the DNA is TGCGCCAGCAGCCTGGACAACTCCCGCTCTGGGGCCAACGTCCTGACTTTC. It codes for CASSLDNSRSGANVLTF.

This sequence joins TRBV4-1 and TRBJ2-7; no firm D call. Trimming took 0 bases from V and 3 from J, leaving 6 bases between them. Germline V gene lookup returns CDR1 MGHRA and CDR2 YSYEKL. The CDR3 totals 13 residues. DNA of the CDR3: TGCGCCAGCAGCCAAGATGGCGGCTACGAGCAGTACTTC. Its translation is CASSQDGGYEQYF.

This sequence joins TRBV28 and TRBJ2-7; D gene unclear. Trimming cost V 5 bases and J 1 base, with 12 bases left between them. This CDR3 has 14 amino acids. The germline CDR1 and CDR2 sequences are MDHEN and SYDVKM. CDR3 sequence reads: CASSEPGSSYEQYF. Written as DNA, the CDR3 is TGTGCCAGCAGTGAACCCGGGTCTTCCTACGAGCAGTACTTC.

The J gene is TRBJ1-2, the V gene TRBV7-2; D gene uncertain. In germline, CDR1 is SGHTA, CDR2 FQGNSA. V was pared by 3 bases and J by 4 bases, with 12 bases between. The CDR3 runs to 14 residues. The DNA of the CDR3 is TGTGCCAGCAGCTTTTGGACGGCCTCCTATGGCTACACCTTC. Translated: CASSFWTASYGYTF.

The rearrangement links TRBV9 to TRBJ1-3; a weak D match, TRBD1 (5 bases). Germline loops: CDR1 SGDLS, CDR2 YYNGEE. This CDR3 is built from 16 residues. V shed 0 bases and J shed 4 bases, with 14 bases lying between them. The CDR3 nucleotides read TGTGCCAGCAGCGTAGAGGAAGGGGACGGAGGAAACACCATATATTTT. This codes for CASSVEEGDGGNTIYF.

V is TRBV5-1 and J is TRBJ2-3; 8 bases align to TRBD2. Germline CDR1 SGHRS, CDR2 YFSETQ. The CDR3 has 19 residues. The V and J ends lost 0 bases and 6 bases, in that order; junction bases with no gene match: 18. DNA of the CDR3: TGCGCCAGCAGCTTGGCCATAAGTAGCGGGGTCAAGGAAGGGGATACGCAGTATTTT. Amino acids: CASSLAISSGVKEGDTQYF.

In this sample, this clone turned up once. V is TRBV7-9 and J is TRBJ2-2; no definite D call. Trimming cost V 5 bases and J 4 bases, with 14 bases left between them. CDR1 and CDR2 from the germline V gene are SEHNR and FQNEAQ (reference sequence). This CDR3 has 15 amino acids. The CDR3, as DNA: TGTGCCAGCAGCCCACACACCCCGGGCACCGGGGAGCTGTTTTTT. It is translated as CASSPHTPGTGELFF. The full variable domain, rest sourced from reference TRBV7-9 and TRBJ2-2, is DTGVSQNPRHKITKRGQNVTFRCDPISEHNRLYWYRQTLGQGPEFLTYFQNEAQLEKSRLLSDRFSAERPKGSFSTLEIQRTEQGDSAMYLCASSPHTPGTGELFFGEGSRLTVL.

V gene TRBV11-3 combines with J gene TRBJ2-2; D call uncertain. The CDR3 has 14 amino acids. Trimming stripped 1 base from V and 9 bases from J, with 12 bases between. Looked up from germline, CDR1 is SGHNT and CDR2 is YENEEA. The CDR3 loop reads CASSLGPRSRELFF. Written as DNA, the CDR3 is TGTGCCAGCAGCTTAGGGCCAAGGTCCAGGGAGCTGTTTTTT. Together with reference TRBV11-3 and TRBJ2-2, the CDR3 gives the full variable domain: EAGVVQSPRYKIIEKKQPVAFWCNPISGHNTLYWYLQNLGQGPELLIRYENEEAVDDSQLPKDRFSAERLKGVDSTLKIQPAELGDSAVYLCASSLGPRSRELFFGEGSRLTVL.

The V call is TRBV19, the J call TRBJ1-1; D is unclear. Germline CDR1 and CDR2: LNHDA and SQIVND (reference sequence). V dropped 7 bases and J dropped 3 bases, with 12 bases sitting between them. This CDR3 is built from 13 residues. The CDR3 nucleotides read TGTGCCAGTAATGCGGGATTTTACACTGAAGCTTTCTTT. Translating it yields CASNAGFYTEAFF.

The V call is TRBV11-3, the J call TRBJ1-2; the match to TRBD1 covers 9 bases. The V gene end was trimmed by 6 bases and the J gene end by 8 bases; junction bases not matched to a gene: 10. This CDR3 contains 14 residues. Germline CDR1 SGHNT, CDR2 YENEEA. Here the CDR3 reads CASRGQGPRLGYTF. In DNA, the CDR3 is TGTGCCAGCAGGGGACAGGGCCCCCGGTTGGGCTACACCTTC.

This chain links TRBV6-6 with TRBJ2-3; D unresolved. Trimming took off 0 bases at V and 4 bases at J, with 2 bases between the two ends. The CDR3 is 12 amino acids. The germline V gene has CDR1 MNHNY and CDR2 SVGAGI (reference sequence). The DNA for the CDR3 is TGTGCCAGCAGTTACTCGTCAGATACGCAGTATTTT. Amino acids: CASSYSSDTQYF.

As to this clone: This sample includes further DNA sequences coding for the same CDR3. The chain is built from TRBV9 and TRBJ1-1; D is uncertain. The germline V gene has CDR1 SGDLS and CDR2 YYNGEE. This CDR3 spans 14 amino acids. Trimming pared 2 bases from V and 0 bases from J, leaving 8 bases between. This chain's CDR3 is CASSVTEMNTEAFF. The CDR3 DNA sequence: TGTGCCAGCAGCGTTACAGAGATGAACACTGAAGCTTTCTTT.